The T cell receptor (beta chain) under discussion was sequenced for a study of technical replicates of blood from a handful of donors. There are 13 residues in the CDR3. CDR1 is ENHRY, CDR2 SYGVKD, per germline. The germline V and J ends were trimmed by 7 bases and 7 bases, with 14 bases remaining between them. Sequenced by immunoSEQ multiplex PCR; TCRdb stores in-frame clones only, minus some. The data hold 82,000 or so clones, with nearly 96% observed a single time. The V call is TRBV10-3, the J call TRBJ2-1; D is possibly TRBD1 (5 bases). The receptor was derived from a human donor in good health. Source material: T cells isolated from PBMCs. The CDR3, as DNA: TGTGCCATCATGACAGCGAGCTTTAATGAGCAGTTCTTC. Its protein is CAIMTASFNEQFF.